Following are 28 T cell receptor beta chains from one sample sequenced in a study of blood T cell repertoires in COVID-19. Profiling relied on immunoSEQ multiplex PCR, and the TCRdb table lists in-frame clones only, not all of them. The table includes some 25,000 clones, roughly nine tenths detected once. Sequencing input: peripheral blood. All receptors derive from a man between 65 and 79 years old with acute or convalescent COVID-19.

This chain links TRBV2 with TRBJ1-2; 10 nucleotides match TRBD1. Germline V gives CDR1 SNHLY, CDR2 FYNNEI. After removal of 6 bases from V and 3 bases from J, the junction contained 7 bases not matched to a gene. The CDR3 spans 15 residues. CDR3 region: CASRTTGTGDYGYTF. The CDR3 DNA reads as TGTGCCAGCAGGACTACCGGGACAGGGGACTATGGCTACACCTTC.

The genes are TRBV7-3 and TRBJ2-2; 7 bases line up with TRBD1. The V gene's germline CDR1 is SGHTA and CDR2 FQGTGA. J lost 2 bases, V lost 5 bases, and 5 bases had no gene match. This CDR3 has 15 residues. The chain's CDR3 is CASSQNRGNTGELFF. The DNA for the CDR3 is TGTGCCAGCAGCCAGAACAGGGGTAACACCGGGGAGCTGTTTTTT.

CDR3: CASSQGGQVHGYTF. Written as DNA, the CDR3 is TGTGCCAGCAGCCAAGGGGGACAGGTGCATGGCTACACCTTC. The chain recombines TRBV4-2 with TRBJ1-2, with 8 nucleotides matching TRBD1. V was pared by 1 base and J by 6 bases, with 4 bases of the junction left unmatched. Germline-derived CDR1 and CDR2 are LGHNA and YNFKEQ. This CDR3 is built from 14 residues.

This clone was recorded only once. The rearrangement uses TRBV19 and TRBJ1-6; no clear D gene. CDR1 is LNHDA and CDR2 is SQIVND in the germline V gene (reference sequence). The length of the CDR3 is 14 residues. Deletions cut 6 bases from V and 10 bases from J, with 16 bases between. CDR3 amino acids: CASSSGMTDSPLHF. CDR3 coding DNA: TGTGCCAGTAGCTCCGGGATGACGGACTCACCCCTCCACTTT.

The CDR3 protein is CAISVDKAYEQYF. Written as DNA, the CDR3 is TGTGCCATCAGTGTCGACAAAGCCTACGAGCAGTACTTC. The chain couples TRBV10-3 to TRBJ2-7; D gene uncertain. The CDR3 has 13 amino acids. Trimming left V 4 bases short and J 2 bases short, with 9 bases between. The V gene's germline CDR1 is ENHRY and CDR2 SYGVKD.

The chain recombines TRBV19 with TRBJ1-2; D may be TRBD1 (5 bases). CDR1 and CDR2 from the germline V gene are LNHDA and SQIVND (reference sequence). The CDR3 length is 15 residues. Trimming took off 3 bases at V and 7 bases at J, with 18 bases between the two ends. The CDR3 here is CASSILEGISSGYTF. DNA of the CDR3: TGTGCCAGTAGTATTTTGGAGGGGATTTCAAGTGGCTACACCTTC.

This clone has only a few counts. This chain links TRBV6-2 or TRBV6-3 with TRBJ2-3; TRBD2 matches 8 bases. Germline V gives CDR1 MNHEY, CDR2 SVGEGT. There are 15 residues in the CDR3. The J segment lost 2 bases and the V segment lost 6 bases, leaving 7 bases of the junction unmatched. The CDR3 reads CASSTGGAATDTQYF. The CDR3 DNA follows: TGTGCCAGCAGCACGGGAGGGGCAGCCACAGATACGCAGTATTTT.

The chain links TRBV24-1 to TRBJ2-5; D ambiguous. With 5 bases removed from V and 1 base from J, the gap between germline ends came to 7 bases. There are 13 residues in the CDR3. Germline V lookup: CDR1 KGHDR, CDR2 SFDVKD. CDR3 loop: CATSGAAQETQYF. CDR3 DNA sequence: TGTGCCACCAGTGGGGCAGCCCAAGAGACCCAGTACTTC.

V and J are TRBV5-1 and TRBJ2-6; tentatively, D is TRBD1 (6 bases). This CDR3 has 20 residues. V lost 4 bases and J 0 bases, leaving 23 bases between the germline ends. In germline, CDR1 is SGHRS, CDR2 YFSETQ. DNA of the CDR3: TGCGCCAGCAGCGTGCCGGGGCAGGGGAAAGATAGCTCTGGGGCCAACGTCCTGACTTTC. This codes for CASSVPGQGKDSSGANVLTF. Using reference TRBV5-1 and TRBJ2-6 for the parts outside the CDR3, the full variable domain is KAGVTQTPRYLIKTRGQQVTLSCSPISGHRSVSWYQQTPGQGLQFLFEYFSETQRNKGNFPGRFSGRQFSNSRSEMNVSTLELGDSALYLCASSVPGQGKDSSGANVLTFGAGSRLTVL.

The chain has TRBV19 and TRBJ2-5; weak D call: TRBD2 (5 bases). V was clipped by 4 bases and J by 5 bases, with 8 bases between them. Germline lookup yields CDR1 LNHDA and CDR2 SQIVND (reference sequence). This CDR3 region has 12 residues. The CDR3 region is CASSTRRETQYF. The CDR3 DNA reads TGTGCCAGTAGTACCCGGAGGGAGACCCAGTACTTC.

The chain couples TRBV3-1 (or the pseudogene TRBV3-2) to TRBJ2-4; tentative D call: TRBD2 (6 bases). Trimming stripped 4 bases from V and 6 bases from J, with 7 bases between. The CDR3 has 12 residues. Germline CDR1 reads LGHDT; CDR2 reads YNNKEL (reference sequence). The CDR3 here is CASSLSGNIQYF. CDR3 DNA: TGTGCCAGCAGCCTTAGCGGAAACATTCAGTACTTC.

The chain couples TRBV6-5 to TRBJ1-5; 7 positions match TRBD1. From germline, CDR1 is MNHEY and CDR2 SVGAGI. J was trimmed by 2 bases and V by 4 bases; bases with no gene match: 5. The CDR3 spans 15 residues. As DNA, the CDR3 is TGTGCCAGCAGTTCCACAGGGGTCGGCAATCAGCCCCAGCATTTT. It specifies CASSSTGVGNQPQHF.

The chain has TRBV5-1 and TRBJ2-7, with TRBD1 identical over 12 bases. The CDR3 has 15 residues. Per germline, CDR1 SGHRS and CDR2 YFSETQ. V was pared by 4 bases and J by 7 bases, with 9 bases of the junction left unmatched. CDR3 sequence reads: CASSPRGTGGAEQYF. The DNA of the CDR3 is TGCGCCAGCAGCCCCCGAGGGACAGGGGGCGCAGAGCAGTACTTC.

In this sample, this clone turned up a few times. This chain connects TRBV28 to TRBJ2-3; TRBD1 matches 8 bases. After removal of 7 bases from V and 7 bases from J, the junction contained 10 bases not matched to a gene. The CDR3 is 14 amino acids. Germline V CDR1 and CDR2: MDHEN, SYDVKM. The CDR3: CASNLGQAINTQYF. Here the CDR3 DNA reads TGTGCCAGCAACCTGGGACAGGCAATTAATACGCAGTATTTT.

The CDR3 reads CATSAGLQGRGDTQYF. The CDR3 bases are TGTGCCACCAGTGCAGGGCTACAGGGTCGGGGAGATACGCAGTATTTT. The V call is TRBV24-1, the J call TRBJ2-3; tentatively, D is TRBD1 (6 bases). Germline CDR1 and CDR2: KGHDR and SFDVKD. This CDR3 has 16 residues. V shed 5 bases and J shed 5 bases, with 19 bases lying between them.

CDR3 protein: CASSFLTSTDTGELFF. The CDR3 region has the DNA TGTGCCAGCAGCTTTCTGACTAGTACCGACACCGGGGAGCTGTTTTTT. The chain carries TRBV11-3 and TRBJ2-2; D may be TRBD2 (6 bases). The CDR3 length is 16 residues. Per the germline V gene, CDR1 is SGHNT and CDR2 is YENEEA. The V end lost 3 bases, the J end lost 3 bases, and 14 bases lay between the germline ends. The whole variable domain, filled in from reference TRBV11-3 and TRBJ2-2, reads EAGVVQSPRYKIIEKKQPVAFWCNPISGHNTLYWYLQNLGQGPELLIRYENEEAVDDSQLPKDRFSAERLKGVDSTLKIQPAELGDSAVYLCASSFLTSTDTGELFFGEGSRLTVL.

The chain combines TRBV19 with TRBJ1-4, with 9 nucleotides matching TRBD1. The CDR3 loop spans 13 amino acids. J was trimmed by 5 bases and V by 10 bases; bases with no gene match: 5. Germline CDR1 LNHDA, CDR2 SQIVND (reference sequence). The CDR3 spells CATRDRVNEKLFF. CDR3 sequence (DNA): TGTGCCACCAGGGACAGGGTGAATGAAAAACTGTTTTTT.

V gene TRBV10-2 combines with J gene TRBJ2-7; 12 nucleotides agree with TRBD2. With 6 bases clipped from V and 6 bases from J, the junction kept 6 bases outside the gene matches. Germline V gene data show CDR1 as WSHSY and CDR2 as SAAADI. The CDR3 totals 14 residues. Written as DNA, the CDR3 is TGCGCCAGCAGAGCTAGCGGGGGGGCCGCCGAGCAGTACTTC. This translates into CASRASGGAAEQYF.

The chain recombines TRBV16 with TRBJ1-5, with a weak D call TRBD1 (5 bases). CDR3 size: 14 residues. Germline V gene sequence: CDR1 KGHSY, CDR2 FQNENV. V was pared by 3 bases and J by 7 bases, with 13 bases between. The CDR3, as DNA: TGTGCCAGCAGCCAGGGGGGGGGAGGCCAGCCCCAGCATTTT. Translating gives CASSQGGGGQPQHF.

The V gene is TRBV27, the J gene TRBJ1-2, with 7 bases identical to TRBD1. This CDR3 region has 12 residues. The junction had 4 bases not matched to a gene; V was cut back by 6 bases and J by 6 bases. Germline V gene data show CDR1 as MNHEY and CDR2 as SMNVEV (reference sequence). The CDR3, as DNA: TGTGCCAGCAGCACAGGGGAAGATGGCTACACCTTC. Protein product: CASSTGEDGYTF.

This chain uses TRBV18 with TRBJ2-2, with TRBD1 identical over 8 bases. Germline CDR1 and CDR2: KGHSH and LQKENI. This CDR3 has 16 residues. Trimming took 4 bases from V and 7 from J; bases not matched to a gene: 11. CDR3 loop: CASSRSQGASGGELFF. CDR3 sequence (DNA): TGTGCCAGCTCACGATCGCAGGGGGCCTCGGGCGGGGAGCTGTTTTTT. The entire variable domain, with the rest obtained from reference TRBV18 and TRBJ2-2, is as follows: NAGVMQNPRHLVRRRGQEARLRCSPMKGHSHVYWYRQLPEEGLKFMVYLQKENIIDESGMPKERFSAEFPKEGPSILRIQQVVRGDSAAYFCASSRSQGASGGELFFGEGSRLTVL.

The genes are TRBV19 and TRBJ1-5; perhaps TRBD1 as D (5 bases). Germline V gene data show CDR1 as LNHDA and CDR2 as SQIVND (reference sequence). The CDR3 loop spans 16 amino acids. V shed 0 bases and J shed 5 bases, with 14 bases lying between them. Written as DNA, the CDR3 is TGTGCCAGTAGTATAGAGGGCAGGGCTTATGATCAGCCCCAGCATTTT. Translating gives CASSIEGRAYDQPQHF.

This clone showed up just once. The junction shows a germline mismatch at one end, possibly a read error. The sample holds other DNA sequences that translate to the same CDR3. The V gene is TRBV2, the J gene TRBJ2-4, with a weak D call TRBD2 (5 bases). Germline CDR1 SNHLY, CDR2 FYNNEI. This CDR3 has 15 amino acids. The chain's CDR3 is CASSDFGLAQNIQYF. The CDR3 DNA is TGTGCCAGCAGTGACTTCGGGCTAGCCCAAAACATTCAGTACTTC.

V and J are TRBV4-1 and TRBJ1-3; D remains ambiguous. This CDR3 has 15 amino acids. The germline gives CDR1 MGHRA, CDR2 YSYEKL. V was shortened by 1 base and J by 2 bases, with 9 bases between the two germline ends. In DNA, the CDR3 is TGCGCCAGCAGCCAAGTCCTCGTTCCTGGAAACACCATATATTTT. Encoded protein: CASSQVLVPGNTIYF.

The genes are TRBV3-1 (or the pseudogene TRBV3-2) and TRBJ2-1, with 9 bases lining up with TRBD2. CDR3 length: 14 amino acids. Germline-derived CDR1 and CDR2 are LGHDT and YNNKEL (reference sequence). Trimming cost V 7 bases and J 4 bases; bases outside gene matches: 5. In DNA form, the CDR3 reads TGTGCCAGCACCCCACTAGCGGGTTACAATGAGCAGTTCTTC. It encodes CASTPLAGYNEQFF.

The chain is built from TRBV11-2 and TRBJ1-6, with 8 bases aligning to TRBD1. Germline loops: CDR1 SGHAT, CDR2 FQNNGV. V was clipped by 5 bases and J by 7 bases; unmatched bases: 4. This CDR3 has 14 residues. CDR3 sequence reads: CASSAGQVNSPLHF. The CDR3 coding sequence is TGTGCCAGCAGCGCGGGACAGGTGAATTCACCCCTCCACTTT. Variable domain in full (rest from reference TRBV11-2 and TRBJ1-6): EAGVAQSPRYKIIEKRQSVAFWCNPISGHATLYWYQQILGQGPKLLIQFQNNGVVDDSQLPKDRFSAERLKGVDSTLKIQPAKLEDSAVYLCASSAGQVNSPLHFGNGTRLTVT.

This chain joins TRBV5-5 and TRBJ1-4; unclear D gene. The CDR3 has 13 residues. The V and J ends lost 2 bases and 13 bases respectively, with 15 bases between them. Per germline, CDR1 SGHKS and CDR2 YYEKEE (reference sequence). The CDR3 region has the DNA TGTGCCAGCAGCTTATGGGAGAGGGATAGACTGTTTTTT. This translates into CASSLWERDRLFF.

The chain carries TRBV19 and TRBJ1-6, with 10 bases matching TRBD1. V was pared by 5 bases and J by 7 bases, with 8 bases of the junction left unmatched. Germline V gives CDR1 LNHDA, CDR2 SQIVND (reference sequence). The CDR3 has 16 residues. CDR3 in amino acids: CASSGPGTGANSPLHF. CDR3 nucleotides: TGTGCCAGTAGTGGTCCCGGGACAGGGGCCAATTCACCCCTCCACTTT.